A selection of T cell receptor beta chains follows, all from one sample in a study of T cell responses to AZD1222 COVID-19 vaccine. The method was immunoSEQ multiplex PCR; TCRdb's version includes in-frame clones alone and lacks a portion of them. Of over 150,000 clones listed, around nine tenths are singletons. The specimen was peripheral blood, collected on day 0 of AZD1222 vaccination. All receptors come from an adult in good health. Each CDR3 is given with its conserved first and last residue. A D gene is named only where the DNA matches it firmly. Expanded clones get a size class; other rows say once, few or many, or leave the size out.

abundance	j_gene	v_gene	d_gene	CDR3aa	CDR3nt
.	TRBJ2-3	TRBV11-3	.	CASSPKVGVGTDTQYF	TGTGCCAGCAGCCCCAAAGTAGGGGTGGGCACAGATACGCAGTATTTT
once	TRBJ1-2	TRBV21-1	.	CASSKVCSPNYGYTF	TGTGCCAGCAGCAAAGTTTGCAGCCCTAACTATGGCTACACCTTC
.	TRBJ1-5	TRBV4-1	.	CASSQDSQARSNQPQHF	TGCGCCAGCAGCCAAGATAGTCAGGCTCGTAGCAATCAGCCCCAGCATTTT
few	TRBJ1-6	TRBV7-9	TRBD1	CAGRRDSNSPLHF	TGTGCCGGCAGGAGGGACAGTAATTCACCCCTCCACTTT
.	TRBJ2-7	TRBV29-1	TRBD1	CSVTTGGSYEQYF	TGCAGCGTCACCACAGGGGGATCCTACGAGCAGTACTTC
.	TRBJ1-2	TRBV9	TRBD1	CASSVDADRGQYGYTF	TGTGCCAGCAGCGTAGACGCAGACAGGGGTCAATATGGCTACACCTTC
once	TRBJ2-3	TRBV7-9	.	CASSLGGQGRDTQYF	TGTGCCAGCAGCTTAGGGGGCCAGGGGAGAGATACGCAGTATTTT
.	TRBJ1-5	TRBV6-2/TRBV6-3	.	CASSYPGDQPQHF	TGTGCCAGCAGTTACCCCGGCGATCAGCCCCAGCATTTT
.	TRBJ2-5	TRBV27	.	CASSQSRGGGRTQYF	TGTGCCAGCAGCCAGTCCCGCGGAGGGGGTAGGACCCAGTACTTC
.	TRBJ1-2	TRBV18	TRBD1	CASSPSGQGAWYGYTF	TGTGCCAGCTCACCCTCCGGACAGGGGGCTTGGTATGGCTACACCTTC
.	TRBJ1-4	TRBV5-1	.	CASSGNSATNEKLFF	TGCGCCAGCAGCGGGAACAGTGCAACTAATGAAAAACTGTTTTTT
.	TRBJ1-4	TRBV5-6	.	CASSFRQVGEKLFF	TGTGCCAGCAGCTTTAGGCAGGTTGGGGAAAAACTGTTTTTT
.	TRBJ2-7	TRBV5-1	.	CASSTSRFGSSYEQYF	TGCGCCAGCAGCACCTCCAGATTCGGCAGCTCCTACGAGCAGTACTTC
.	TRBJ2-7	TRBV18	TRBD1	CASAQDRVEQYF	TGTGCCAGCGCGCAAGACAGGGTCGAGCAGTACTTC
.	TRBJ2-5	TRBV7-8	.	CASSIPQIQETQYF	TGTGCCAGCAGCATTCCCCAGATACAAGAGACCCAGTACTTC
.	TRBJ2-1	TRBV9	.	CASSPWGGGAYNEQFF	TGTGCCAGCAGCCCCTGGGGCGGCGGGGCCTACAATGAGCAGTTCTTC
.	TRBJ2-1	TRBV18	.	CASSPPKAGRYNEQFF	TGTGCCAGCTCACCACCGAAGGCGGGCCGATACAATGAGCAGTTCTTC
.	TRBJ2-3	TRBV10-2	.	CASTPFGEGGDTQYF	TGCGCCAGCACCCCTTTCGGAGAGGGTGGGGATACGCAGTATTTT
.	TRBJ2-3	TRBV7-2	TRBD2	CASSFAGGDTDTQYF	TGTGCCAGCAGCTTTGCCGGGGGGGACACAGATACGCAGTATTTT
.	TRBJ1-5	TRBV13	.	CASSQGGGASNQPQHF	TGTGCCAGCAGCCAGGGCGGGGGGGCGAGCAATCAGCCCCAGCATTTT
.	TRBJ1-1	TRBV6-5	.	CASSQGPNTEAFF	TGTGCCAGCTCCCAGGGGCCGAACACTGAAGCTTTCTTT
.	TRBJ1-2	TRBV12-3/TRBV12-4	.	CASSANRAYGYTF	TGTGCCAGCAGTGCGAACAGGGCCTATGGCTACACCTTC
.	TRBJ2-1	TRBV19	TRBD1	CASTLDRGLRGEQFF	TGTGCCAGTACCCTCGACAGGGGGCTCAGAGGTGAGCAGTTCTTC
.	TRBJ2-2	TRBV12-3/TRBV12-4	.	CASSLGYTGELFF	TGTGCCAGCAGTTTGGGCTACACCGGGGAGCTGTTTTTT
.	TRBJ2-3	TRBV20-1	TRBD2	CSASSPGGTDTQYF	TGCAGTGCTAGTTCGCCGGGGGGAACAGATACGCAGTATTTT
.	TRBJ2-2	TRBV9	TRBD1	CASSGGQEKTGELFF	TGTGCCAGCAGCGGCGGACAGGAAAAGACCGGGGAGCTGTTTTTT
.	TRBJ2-2	TRBV19	.	CASSIVGVSGTGELFF	TGTGCCAGTAGTATAGTAGGGGTATCGGGGACCGGGGAGCTGTTTTTT
.	TRBJ2-2	TRBV28	.	CASSLLTNTGELFF	TGTGCCAGCAGTTTACTCACGAACACCGGGGAGCTGTTTTTT
.	TRBJ2-3	TRBV11-2	.	CASSLDRGPDTQYF	TGTGCCAGCAGCTTAGATCGAGGTCCTGATACGCAGTATTTT
.	TRBJ2-5	TRBV9	.	CASSVEDGRAETQYF	TGTGCCAGCAGCGTAGAGGACGGTCGGGCCGAGACCCAGTACTTC
once	TRBJ2-1	TRBV5-1	TRBD2	CASSLGLAGPGDEQFF	TGCGCCAGCAGCTTGGGACTAGCGGGGCCAGGAGATGAGCAGTTCTTC
.	TRBJ2-5	TRBV4-3	.	CASSQGGVDQETQYF	TGCGCCAGCAGCCAAGGGGGAGTAGACCAAGAGACCCAGTACTTC
.	TRBJ2-1	TRBV14	.	CASSQEELPLRYNEQFF	TGTGCCAGCAGCCAAGAAGAACTCCCCTTGAGGTACAATGAGCAGTTCTTC
.	TRBJ1-3	TRBV12-5	.	CASGPGTQQNTIYF	TGTGCTAGTGGCCCCGGGACACAGCAAAACACCATATATTTT
.	TRBJ1-2	TRBV10-3	TRBD1	CAISEGQGSRGYTF	TGTGCCATCAGTGAGGGACAGGGTTCCCGGGGCTACACCTTC
once	TRBJ2-3	TRBV5-4	TRBD2	CASSSNGGRGGGADTQYF	TGTGCCAGCAGCTCGAACGGGGGCCGGGGGGGCGGTGCAGATACGCAGTATTTT
.	TRBJ1-6	TRBV14	.	CASSPFWDGDNSPLHF	TGTGCCAGCAGCCCGTTTTGGGACGGAGATAATTCACCCCTCCACTTT
.	TRBJ2-3	TRBV7-2	.	CASSEARSANTQYF	TGTGCCAGCAGCGAAGCCCGGAGTGCTAATACGCAGTATTTT
once	TRBJ1-5	TRBV19	TRBD1	CASNIQGKGQPQHF	TGTGCCAGTAATATACAGGGGAAAGGTCAGCCCCAGCATTTT
few	TRBJ2-2	TRBV7-3	.	CASSPDSTGELFF	TGTGCCAGCAGCCCCGATAGCACCGGGGAGCTGTTTTTT
.	TRBJ2-2	TRBV30	.	CAWAGAGAEKTGELFF	TGTGCCTGGGCAGGGGCGGGGGCGGAGAAAACCGGGGAGCTGTTTTTT
once	TRBJ1-1	TRBV2	.	CASSERTALAGAFF	TGTGCCAGCAGTGAAAGGACCGCCTTAGCAGGAGCTTTCTTT
once	TRBJ2-7	TRBV28	TRBD2	CASTKGGSFYEQYF	TGTGCCAGCACCAAGGGCGGGAGTTTCTACGAGCAGTACTTC